Included here is one T cell receptor beta chain sequence, with context. Its antigen is not identified. This specimen belongs to a study of cytomegalovirus exposure and HLA in healthy donors. The overall study: In an early release, HLA-typed donors contributed 77 million or so unique TCR sequences.

Study-wide results and caveats: Under in vitro conditions, three CMV-associated chains were confirmed as specific for CMV antigens. Common viral pathogens were later found to be apparently linked to several of the most significant clusters.

The CDR3 is 13 residues long. The J segment lost 6 bases and the V segment lost 5 bases, leaving 3 bases of the junction unmatched. Germline V CDR1 and CDR2: SGHTA, FQGNSA. PCR used 60 Vbeta primers and 13 Jbeta primers. This table comes from immunoSEQ multiplex PCR, and its TCRdb copy is limited to in-frame clones, with some not included. This sample carries about 110,000 clones, about four fifths of them seen once, and the ten largest clones take roughly 6%. Material: PBMCs. This chain links TRBV7-2 with TRBJ2-7; 11 nucleotides line up with TRBD1. This receptor was taken from a woman aged 45-65 years in good health and CMV-seropositive. CDR3 DNA sequence: TGTGCCAGCAGCGCGGGGACAGGGGGCGAGCAGTACTTC. Translating it yields CASSAGTGGEQYF.